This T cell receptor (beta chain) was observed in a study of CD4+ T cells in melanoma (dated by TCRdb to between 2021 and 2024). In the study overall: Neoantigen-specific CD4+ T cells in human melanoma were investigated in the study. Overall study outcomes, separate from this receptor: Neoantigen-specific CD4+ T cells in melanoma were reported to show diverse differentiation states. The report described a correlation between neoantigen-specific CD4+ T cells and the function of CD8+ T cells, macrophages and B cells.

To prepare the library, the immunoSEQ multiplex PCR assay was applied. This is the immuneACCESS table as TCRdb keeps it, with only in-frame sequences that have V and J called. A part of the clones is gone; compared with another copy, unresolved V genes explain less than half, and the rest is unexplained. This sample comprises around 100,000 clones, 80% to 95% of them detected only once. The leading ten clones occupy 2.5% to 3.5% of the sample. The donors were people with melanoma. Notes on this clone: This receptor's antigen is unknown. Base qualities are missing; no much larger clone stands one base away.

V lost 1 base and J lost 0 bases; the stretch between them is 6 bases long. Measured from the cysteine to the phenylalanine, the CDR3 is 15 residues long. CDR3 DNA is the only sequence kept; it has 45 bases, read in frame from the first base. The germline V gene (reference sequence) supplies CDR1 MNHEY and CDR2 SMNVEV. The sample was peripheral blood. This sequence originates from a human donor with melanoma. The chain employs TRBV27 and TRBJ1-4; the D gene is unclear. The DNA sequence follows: TGTGCCAGCAGTTTATTTACGGCAACTAATGAAAAACTGTTTTTT. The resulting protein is CASSLFTATNEKLFF.